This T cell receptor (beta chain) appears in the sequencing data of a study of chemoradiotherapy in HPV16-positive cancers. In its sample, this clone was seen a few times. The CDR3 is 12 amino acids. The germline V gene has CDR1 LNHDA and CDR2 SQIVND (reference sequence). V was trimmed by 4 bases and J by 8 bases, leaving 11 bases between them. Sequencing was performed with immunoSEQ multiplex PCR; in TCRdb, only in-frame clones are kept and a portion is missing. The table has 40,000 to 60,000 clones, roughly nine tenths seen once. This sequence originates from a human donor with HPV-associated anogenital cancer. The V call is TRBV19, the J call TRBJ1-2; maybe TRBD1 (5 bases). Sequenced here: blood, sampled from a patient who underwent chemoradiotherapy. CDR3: CASSTQAPGYTF. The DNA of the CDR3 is TGTGCCAGTAGTACACAGGCCCCGGGCTACACCTTC.